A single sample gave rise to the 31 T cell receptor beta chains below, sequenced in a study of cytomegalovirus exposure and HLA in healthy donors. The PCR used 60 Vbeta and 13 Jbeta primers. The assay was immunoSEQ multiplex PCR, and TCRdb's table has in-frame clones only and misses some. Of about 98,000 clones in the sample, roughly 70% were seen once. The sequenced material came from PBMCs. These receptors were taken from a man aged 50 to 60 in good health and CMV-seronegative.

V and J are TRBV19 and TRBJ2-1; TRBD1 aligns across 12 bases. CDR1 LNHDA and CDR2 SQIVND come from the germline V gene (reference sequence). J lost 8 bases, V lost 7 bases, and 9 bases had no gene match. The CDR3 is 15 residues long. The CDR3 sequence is CASNPGTGGFHEQFF. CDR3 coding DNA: TGTGCCAGTAACCCGGGGACAGGGGGCTTTCATGAGCAGTTCTTC.

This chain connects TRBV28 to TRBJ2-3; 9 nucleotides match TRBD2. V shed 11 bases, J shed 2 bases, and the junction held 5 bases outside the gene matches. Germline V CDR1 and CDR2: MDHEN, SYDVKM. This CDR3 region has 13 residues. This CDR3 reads CASLAGVTDTQYF. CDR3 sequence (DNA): TGTGCCTCCTTAGCGGGGGTCACAGATACGCAGTATTTT.

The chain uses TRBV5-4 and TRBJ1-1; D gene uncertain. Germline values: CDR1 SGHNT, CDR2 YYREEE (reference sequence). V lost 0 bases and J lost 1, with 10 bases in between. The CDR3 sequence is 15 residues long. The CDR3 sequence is CASSLGKMRNTEAFF. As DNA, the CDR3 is TGTGCCAGCAGCTTGGGCAAGATGAGGAACACTGAAGCTTTCTTT.

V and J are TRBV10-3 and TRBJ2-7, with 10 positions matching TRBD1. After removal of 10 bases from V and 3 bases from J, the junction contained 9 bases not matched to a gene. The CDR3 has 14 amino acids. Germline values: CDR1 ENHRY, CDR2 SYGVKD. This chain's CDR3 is CATLDGTGDYEQYF. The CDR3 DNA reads TGTGCCACCCTTGACGGGACAGGGGACTACGAGCAGTACTTC.

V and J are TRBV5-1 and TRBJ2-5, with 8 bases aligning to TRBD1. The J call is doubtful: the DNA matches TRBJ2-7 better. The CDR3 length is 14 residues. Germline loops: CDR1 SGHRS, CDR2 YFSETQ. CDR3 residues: CASSSRQGKYEQYF. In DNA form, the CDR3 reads TGCGCCAGCAGCTCGCGACAGGGGAAGTACGAGCAGTACTTC.

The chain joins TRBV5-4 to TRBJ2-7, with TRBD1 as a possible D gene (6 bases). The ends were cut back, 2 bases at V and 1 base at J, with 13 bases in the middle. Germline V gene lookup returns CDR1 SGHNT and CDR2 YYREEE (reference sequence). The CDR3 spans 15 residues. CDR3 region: CASSFARGGSYEQYF. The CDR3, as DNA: TGTGCCAGCAGCTTCGCCAGGGGTGGGTCCTACGAGCAGTACTTC.

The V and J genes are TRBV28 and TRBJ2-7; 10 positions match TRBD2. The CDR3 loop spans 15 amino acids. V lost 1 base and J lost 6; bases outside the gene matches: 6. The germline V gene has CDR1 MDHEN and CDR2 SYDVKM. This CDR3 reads CASSLSLAGVFEQYF. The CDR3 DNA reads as TGTGCCAGCAGTTTATCTCTAGCGGGAGTTTTCGAGCAGTACTTC.

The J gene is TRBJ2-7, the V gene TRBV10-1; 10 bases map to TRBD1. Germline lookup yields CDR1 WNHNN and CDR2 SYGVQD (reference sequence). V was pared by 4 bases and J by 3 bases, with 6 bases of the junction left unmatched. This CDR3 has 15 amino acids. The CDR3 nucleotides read TGCGCCAGCAGTGGGGGACAGGGGAGAAACTACGAGCAGTACTTC. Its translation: CASSGGQGRNYEQYF.

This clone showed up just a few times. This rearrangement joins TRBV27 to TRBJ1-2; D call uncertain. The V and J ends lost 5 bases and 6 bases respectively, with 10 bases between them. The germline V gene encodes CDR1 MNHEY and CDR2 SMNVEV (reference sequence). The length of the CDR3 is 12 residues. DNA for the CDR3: TGTGCCAGCAGTGGAGATATGCATGGCTACACCTTC. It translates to CASSGDMHGYTF.

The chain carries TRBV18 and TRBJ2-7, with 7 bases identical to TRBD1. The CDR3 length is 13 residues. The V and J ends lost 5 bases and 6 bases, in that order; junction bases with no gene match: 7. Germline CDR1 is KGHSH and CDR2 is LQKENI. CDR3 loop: CASSSATGAEQYF. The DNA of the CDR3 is TGTGCCAGCTCATCAGCTACAGGGGCCGAGCAGTACTTC.

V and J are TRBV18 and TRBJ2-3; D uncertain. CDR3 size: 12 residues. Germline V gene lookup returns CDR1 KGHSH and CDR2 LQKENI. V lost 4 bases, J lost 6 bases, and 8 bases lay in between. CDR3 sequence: CASSLSADTQYF. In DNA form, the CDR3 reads TGTGCCAGCTCACTCTCAGCGGATACGCAGTATTTT. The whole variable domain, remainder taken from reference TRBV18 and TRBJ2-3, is NAGVMQNPRHLVRRRGQEARLRCSPMKGHSHVYWYRQLPEEGLKFMVYLQKENIIDESGMPKERFSAEFPKEGPSILRIQQVVRGDSAAYFCASSLSADTQYFGPGTRLTVL.

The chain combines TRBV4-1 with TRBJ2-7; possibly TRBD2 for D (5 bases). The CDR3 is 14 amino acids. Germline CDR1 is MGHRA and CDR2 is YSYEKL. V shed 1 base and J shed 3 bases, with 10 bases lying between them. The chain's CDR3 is CASSQGGPIYEQYF. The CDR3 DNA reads TGCGCCAGCAGCCAAGGAGGGCCGATCTACGAGCAGTACTTC.

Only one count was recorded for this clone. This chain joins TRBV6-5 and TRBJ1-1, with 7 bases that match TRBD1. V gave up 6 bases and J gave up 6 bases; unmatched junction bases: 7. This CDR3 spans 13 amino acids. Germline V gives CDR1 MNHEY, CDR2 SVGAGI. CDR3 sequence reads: CASRRQGGAEAFF. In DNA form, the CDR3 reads TGTGCCAGCAGACGACAGGGAGGAGCTGAAGCTTTCTTT.

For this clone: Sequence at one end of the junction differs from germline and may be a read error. The CDR3 loop is CSSSPLLRDNNEQFF. CDR3 in DNA: TGTTCCAGCAGCCCACTCTTGAGAGACAACAATGAGCAGTTCTTC. The chain has TRBV7-9 and TRBJ2-1; D ambiguous. Germline V gives CDR1 SEHNR, CDR2 FQNEAQ (reference sequence). CDR3 length: 15 residues. Drawing the rest from reference TRBV7-9 and TRBJ2-1, the complete variable domain is DTGVSQNPRHKITKRGQNVTFRCDPISEHNRLYWYRQTLGQGPEFLTYFQNEAQLEKSRLLSDRFSAERPKGSFSTLEIQRTEQGDSAMYLCSSSPLLRDNNEQFFGPGTRLTVL.

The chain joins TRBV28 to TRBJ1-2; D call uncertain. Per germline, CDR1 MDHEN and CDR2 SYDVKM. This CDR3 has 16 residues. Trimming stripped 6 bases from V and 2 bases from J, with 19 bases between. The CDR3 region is CASRIRERYVNYGYTF. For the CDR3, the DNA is TGTGCCAGCAGAATCCGTGAGAGATACGTAAACTATGGCTACACCTTC.

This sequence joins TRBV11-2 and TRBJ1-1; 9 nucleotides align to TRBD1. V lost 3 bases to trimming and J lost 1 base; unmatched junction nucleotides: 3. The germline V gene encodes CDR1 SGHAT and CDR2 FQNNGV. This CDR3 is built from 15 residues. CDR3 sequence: CASSFLQGANTEAFF. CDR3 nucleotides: TGTGCCAGCAGCTTCCTACAGGGGGCGAACACTGAAGCTTTCTTT.

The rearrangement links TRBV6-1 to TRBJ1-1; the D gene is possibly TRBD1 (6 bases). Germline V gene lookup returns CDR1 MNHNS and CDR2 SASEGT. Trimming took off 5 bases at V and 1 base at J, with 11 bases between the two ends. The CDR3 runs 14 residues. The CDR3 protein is CASSNRVRNTEAFF. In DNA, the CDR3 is TGTGCCAGCAGTAACAGGGTACGGAACACTGAAGCTTTCTTT.

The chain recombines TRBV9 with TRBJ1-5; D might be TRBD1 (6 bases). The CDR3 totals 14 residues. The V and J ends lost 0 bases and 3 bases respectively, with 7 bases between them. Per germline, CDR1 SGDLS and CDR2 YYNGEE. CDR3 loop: CASSVGTDNQPQHF. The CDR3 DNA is TGTGCCAGCAGCGTAGGGACAGACAATCAGCCCCAGCATTTT.

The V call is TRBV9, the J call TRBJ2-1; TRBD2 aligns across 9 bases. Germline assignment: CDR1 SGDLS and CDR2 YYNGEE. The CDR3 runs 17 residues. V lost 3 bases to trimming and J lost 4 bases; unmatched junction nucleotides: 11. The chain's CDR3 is CASSAGTSWDGYNEQFF. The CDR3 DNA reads TGTGCCAGCAGCGCCGGGACTAGCTGGGATGGGTACAATGAGCAGTTCTTC.

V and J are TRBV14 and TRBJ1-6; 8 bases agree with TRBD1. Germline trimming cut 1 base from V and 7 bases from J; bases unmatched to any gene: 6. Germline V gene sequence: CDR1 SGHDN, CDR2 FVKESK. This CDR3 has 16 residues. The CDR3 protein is CASSQGTGFWNSPLHF. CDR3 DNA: TGTGCCAGCAGCCAAGGGACAGGGTTTTGGAATTCACCCCTCCACTTT.

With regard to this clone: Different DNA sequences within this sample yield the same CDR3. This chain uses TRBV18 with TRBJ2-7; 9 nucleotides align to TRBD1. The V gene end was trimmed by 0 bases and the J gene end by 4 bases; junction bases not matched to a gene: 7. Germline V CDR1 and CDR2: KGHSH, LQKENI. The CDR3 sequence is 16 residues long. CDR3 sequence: CASSPPFGQGLYEQYF. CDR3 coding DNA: TGTGCCAGCTCACCACCCTTTGGACAGGGGCTATACGAGCAGTACTTC. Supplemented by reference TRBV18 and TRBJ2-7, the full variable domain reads NAGVMQNPRHLVRRRGQEARLRCSPMKGHSHVYWYRQLPEEGLKFMVYLQKENIIDESGMPKERFSAEFPKEGPSILRIQQVVRGDSAAYFCASSPPFGQGLYEQYFGPGTRLTVT.

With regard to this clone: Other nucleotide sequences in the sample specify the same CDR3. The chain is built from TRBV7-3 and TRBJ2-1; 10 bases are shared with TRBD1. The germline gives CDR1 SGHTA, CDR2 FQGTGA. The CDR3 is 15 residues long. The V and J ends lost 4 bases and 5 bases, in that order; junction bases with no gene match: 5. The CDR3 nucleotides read TGTGCCAGCAGCTCGGACAGGGGGACGCACAATGAGCAGTTCTTC. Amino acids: CASSSDRGTHNEQFF.

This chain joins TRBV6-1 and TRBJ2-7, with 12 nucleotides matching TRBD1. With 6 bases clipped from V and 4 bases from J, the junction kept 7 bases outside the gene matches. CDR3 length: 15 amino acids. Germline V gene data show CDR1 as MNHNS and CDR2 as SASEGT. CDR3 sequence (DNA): TGTGCCAGCAGCTACGGGACAGGGGGCGGATACGAGCAGTACTTC. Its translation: CASSYGTGGGYEQYF.

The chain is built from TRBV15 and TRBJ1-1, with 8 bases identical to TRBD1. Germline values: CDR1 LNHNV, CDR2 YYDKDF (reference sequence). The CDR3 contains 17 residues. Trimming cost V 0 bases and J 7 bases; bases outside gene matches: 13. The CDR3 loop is CATSRDYGRRGRGEAFF. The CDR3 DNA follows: TGTGCCACCAGCAGAGACTATGGTCGCAGGGGGCGCGGTGAAGCTTTCTTT.

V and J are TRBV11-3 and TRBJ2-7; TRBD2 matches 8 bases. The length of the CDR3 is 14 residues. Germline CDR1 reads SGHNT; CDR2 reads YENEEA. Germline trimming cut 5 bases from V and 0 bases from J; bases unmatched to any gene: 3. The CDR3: CASSPSGSSYEQYF. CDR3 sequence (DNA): TGTGCCAGCAGCCCAAGCGGGAGCTCCTACGAGCAGTACTTC.

The CDR3 loop reads CASRTDDYGYTF. The CDR3 coding sequence is TGTGCCAGTAGGACAGATGACTATGGCTACACCTTC. The chain couples TRBV19 to TRBJ1-2, with D possibly being TRBD1 (5 bases). The CDR3 is 12 residues long. The V end was cut by 6 bases, the J end by 3 bases, with 8 bases between. In germline, CDR1 is LNHDA, CDR2 SQIVND (reference sequence).

The CDR3 DNA sequence: TGTGCCACCAGCAGGGAGGACGTGACTGAAGCTTTCTTT. Its protein product is CATSREDVTEAFF. The rearrangement uses TRBV15 and TRBJ1-1; no firm D call. V was cut by 3 bases and J by 5 bases, with 10 bases left in between. CDR3 length: 13 amino acids. In germline, CDR1 is LNHNV, CDR2 YYDKDF (reference sequence).

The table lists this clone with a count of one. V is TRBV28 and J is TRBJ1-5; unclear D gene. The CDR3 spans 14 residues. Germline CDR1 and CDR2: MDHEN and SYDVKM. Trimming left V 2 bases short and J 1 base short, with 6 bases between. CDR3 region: CASSLEVSNQPQHF. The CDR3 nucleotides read TGTGCCAGCAGTTTAGAGGTGAGCAATCAGCCCCAGCATTTT.

The CDR3 nucleotides read TGCGCCAGCAGCCAAGAAGGCTGGGAGCGGAACGACTACAATGAGCAGTTCTTC. Amino acid sequence: CASSQEGWERNDYNEQFF. The rearrangement uses TRBV4-1 and TRBJ2-1; D is perhaps TRBD2 (5 bases). The CDR3 contains 18 residues. Trimming pared 0 bases from V and 3 bases from J, leaving 18 bases between. Germline-derived CDR1 and CDR2 are MGHRA and YSYEKL.

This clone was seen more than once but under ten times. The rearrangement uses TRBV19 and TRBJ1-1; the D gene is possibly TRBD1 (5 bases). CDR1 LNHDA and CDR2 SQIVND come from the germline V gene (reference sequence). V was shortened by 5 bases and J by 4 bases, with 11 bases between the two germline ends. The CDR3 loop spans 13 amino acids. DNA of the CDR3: TGTGCCAGTAGTGTGGGGCGGATCACTGAAGCTTTCTTT. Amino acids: CASSVGRITEAFF.

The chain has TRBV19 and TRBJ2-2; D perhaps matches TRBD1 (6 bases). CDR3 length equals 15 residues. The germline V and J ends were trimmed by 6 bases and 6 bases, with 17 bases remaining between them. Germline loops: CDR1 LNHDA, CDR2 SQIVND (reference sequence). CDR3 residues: CASSRDILSAGELFF. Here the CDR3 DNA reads TGTGCCAGTAGCAGGGACATTTTATCGGCCGGGGAGCTGTTTTTT.